Listed here is a single T cell receptor beta chain. Its specificity is not known. The sample is drawn from a study of identifying expanded T cells in peripheral blood. Whole-study results and caveats: About 1.2 clones differed between technical replicates, versus about 15 and 19 over time. Variance in clone template counts between roughly two-week samples significantly increased with total template count across all healthy donors.

The V gene's germline CDR1 is KGHSH and CDR2 LQKENI. This CDR3 has 14 residues. V lost 3 bases and J lost 2, with 11 bases in between. Healthy donors had no documented immune events, such as infections, while sampled. Some clones are missing from TCRdb's copy, which holds only in-frame ones; the method was immunoSEQ multiplex PCR. The sample yields approximately 100,000 clones, roughly nine tenths seen once. This sequence originates from a person between 18 and 69 years old in good health. The J gene is TRBJ2-7, the V gene TRBV18, with unresolved D. The sequenced sample consisted of blood. The CDR3 DNA follows: TGTGCCAGCTCACCTATGGACGTTACCTACGAGCAGTACTTC. As protein: CASSPMDVTYEQYF.